This is a list of T cell receptor beta chains from one sample in a study of blood T cell repertoires in COVID-19. Libraries were prepared by immunoSEQ multiplex PCR; TCRdb keeps only in-frame clonotypes and omits some of them. The sample contains hundreds of thousands of clones, approximately 90% of which appear only once. Sequencing was carried out using PBMCs or T cells enriched from blood (not recorded which). Receptors were obtained from a man aged 30-40 years who had recovered from COVID-19. The CDR3 runs from the conserved cysteine through the conserved F or W. Fields, in order: V gene, clone size, J gene, D gene, CDR3 DNA, CDR3 protein. The D gene is left open where the match is weak. Clone size is stated in some rows and not others, as once, few, many or a class when expanded.

V: TRBV2; size: -; J: TRBJ1-6; D: -; DNA: TGTGCCAGCAGGAGTTTAAATGCACCCCTCCACTTT; CDR3: CASRSLNAPLHF
V: TRBV19; size: -; J: TRBJ1-1; D: -; DNA: TGTGCCAGTAGTAGCGGCCTGAACACTGAAGCTTTCTTT; CDR3: CASSSGLNTEAFF
V: TRBV11-1; size: -; J: TRBJ2-1; D: -; DNA: TGTGCCAGCAGCACGACACCACTTCCACAAGATGAGCAGTTCTTC; CDR3: CASSTTPLPQDEQFF
V: TRBV24-1; size: -; J: TRBJ2-3; D: -; DNA: TGTGCCACCAGTGATACGGGTAGGCGCACAGATACGCAGTATTTT; CDR3: CATSDTGRRTDTQYF
V: TRBV5-1; size: -; J: TRBJ1-1; D: -; DNA: TGCGCCAGCAGCACAATGACAGGCGTGAACACTGAAGCTTTCTTT; CDR3: CASSTMTGVNTEAFF
V: TRBV9; size: once; J: TRBJ2-1; D: TRBD2; DNA: TGTGCCAGCAGCGTACCATCTGGGGGGACTAGCGGCTTGGATGAGCAGTTCTTC; CDR3: CASSVPSGGTSGLDEQFF
V: TRBV30; size: -; J: TRBJ2-3; D: TRBD1; DNA: TGTGCCTGGAGCCGGGGACAGGGGACGAGTTCAGATACGCAGTATTTT; CDR3: CAWSRGQGTSSDTQYF
V: TRBV13; size: few; J: TRBJ2-1; D: TRBD2; DNA: TGTGCCAGCAGCTTCCCAGGGCTACCGGGGGGCAATGAGCAGTTCTTC; CDR3: CASSFPGLPGGNEQFF
V: TRBV21-1; size: once; J: TRBJ2-3; D: -; DNA: TGTGCCAGCAGCAAAGCATCGGGTGGCAGCGGGAGTAAGACAGATACGCAGTATTTT; CDR3: CASSKASGGSGSKTDTQYF
V: TRBV28; size: -; J: TRBJ2-7; D: TRBD1; DNA: TGTGCCAGCAGTTACCGGGACAGCTACGAGCAGTACTTC; CDR3: CASSYRDSYEQYF
V: TRBV2; size: -; J: TRBJ1-5; D: -; DNA: TGTGCCAGCAGTGAGGCGGGGGGTAGCAATCAGCCCCAGCATTTT; CDR3: CASSEAGGSNQPQHF
V: TRBV6-6; size: -; J: TRBJ1-3; D: TRBD1; DNA: TGTGCCAGCAGTCCTGGGACAGGGGTTTCTGGAAACACCATATATTTT; CDR3: CASSPGTGVSGNTIYF
V: TRBV30; size: -; J: TRBJ1-1; D: -; DNA: TGTGCCTGGAGTCTATCGCCGATGAACACTGAAGCTTTCTTT; CDR3: CAWSLSPMNTEAFF
V: TRBV27; size: once; J: TRBJ1-6; D: TRBD1; DNA: TGTGCCAGCGCTATTACAGGGGGCGCCAAGAATTCACCCCTCCACTTT; CDR3: CASAITGGAKNSPLHF
V: TRBV2; size: -; J: TRBJ2-7; D: -; DNA: TGTGCCAGCAGTAAACTAGCTAAGCAGTACTTC; CDR3: CASSKLAKQYF
V: TRBV18; size: -; J: TRBJ1-5; D: TRBD1; DNA: TGTGCCAGCTCAAATGACAGGGGCTATCAGCCCCAGCATTTT; CDR3: CASSNDRGYQPQHF
V: TRBV7-8; size: -; J: TRBJ1-6; D: -; DNA: TGTGCCAGCAGCTTAGAGGGAGGGAATAATTCACCCCTCCACTTT; CDR3: CASSLEGGNNSPLHF
V: TRBV11-2; size: -; J: TRBJ2-7; D: TRBD1; DNA: TGTGCCAGCAGCACCCGACAGGGTGGGGAGCCATACGAGCAGTACTTC; CDR3: CASSTRQGGEPYEQYF
V: TRBV30; size: -; J: TRBJ1-1; D: -; DNA: TGTGCCTGGACGGTGGCTCCACTGAGGGAAGCTTTCTTT; CDR3: CAWTVAPLREAFF
V: TRBV4-1; size: -; J: TRBJ1-2; D: -; DNA: TGCGCCAGCAGCCAAGATCACTGGGAGGACTCCAACTATGGCTACACCTTC; CDR3: CASSQDHWEDSNYGYTF
V: TRBV6-1; size: -; J: TRBJ2-2; D: TRBD2; DNA: TGTGCCAGCAGTGCCAGACTAGCGAGAAACACCGGGGAGCTGTTTTTT; CDR3: CASSARLARNTGELFF
V: TRBV9; size: -; J: TRBJ2-7; D: TRBD2; DNA: TGTGCCAGCAGCGTAGTCCCGACTAGCTCCGAGCAGTACTTC; CDR3: CASSVVPTSSEQYF
V: TRBV6-4; size: -; J: TRBJ1-6; D: -; DNA: TGTGCCAGCAGTGAGCAGGTCTTGCCTGGTTCACCCCTCCACTTT; CDR3: CASSEQVLPGSPLHF
V: TRBV5-1; size: -; J: TRBJ2-5; D: -; DNA: TGCGCCAGCAGGACTGGCGAGAGGTGGGAGACCCAGTACTTC; CDR3: CASRTGERWETQYF
V: TRBV7-8; size: -; J: TRBJ1-1; D: -; DNA: TGTGCCAGCAGCTTAGTTGCTGCGGTGGAGGGTAACACTGAAGCTTTCTTT; CDR3: CASSLVAAVEGNTEAFF
V: TRBV28; size: -; J: TRBJ1-2; D: -; DNA: TGTGCCAGCAGTCTACCGGCGGCTTCCTATGGCTACACCTTC; CDR3: CASSLPAASYGYTF